The sequence of this T cell receptor (beta chain) was determined in a study of shared clonotypes between healthy human individuals. At the level of the study: CD4 naive and CD4 memory each took three plates per donor, while CD8 naive took two and CD8 memory one.

In the original processing: There were no quality scores in the junction-only immunoSEQ sequences, so filtering differed. This table comes from immunoSEQ multiplex PCR, and its TCRdb copy is limited to in-frame clones, with some not included. For V, J and clone size, that table is used; D and trimming come from the DNA. The sample has just over 2,000,000 clones, roughly 95% seen once. CD45RO-negative, CCR7-positively selected cells formed the naive CD8 fraction, excluding terminally differentiated effector memory CD45RA+ cells. The CDR3 runs to 14 residues. Germline CDR1 SGHNT, CDR2 YENEEA. V lost 3 bases and J 2 bases, leaving 11 bases between the germline ends.

This chain links TRBV11-3 with TRBJ2-7; unclear D gene. The sequence was collected from a man in his late teens or twenties in good health. The sequenced sample consisted of naive CD8+ T cells sorted from blood. CDR3 in DNA: TGTGCCAGCAGCTTGACTTACCCGGCCTACGAGCAGTACTTC. Residues: CASSLTYPAYEQYF.